Listed here are 13 T cell receptor beta chains from one sample, sequenced in a study of blood T cell repertoires in COVID-19. Generated by immunoSEQ multiplex PCR, the TCRdb table keeps only in-frame clones and is missing some. The sample holds 40,000 to 50,000 clones, over 85% seen once. Sequencing was done on a sample of peripheral blood. Every receptor here comes from a human donor in a cohort sampled during active COVID-19.

This clone was observed a single time. The V gene is TRBV18, the J gene TRBJ2-5; TRBD1 agrees at 9 bases. Unmatched junction bases numbered 10, after V lost 3 bases and J lost 2 bases. In germline, CDR1 is KGHSH, CDR2 LQKENI. The CDR3 totals 17 residues. CDR3 DNA sequence: TGTGCCAGCTCACCGAACCTGGGACAGGGTCCACAAGAGACCCAGTACTTC. Translation gives CASSPNLGQGPQETQYF.

This sequence joins TRBV4-1 and TRBJ2-7; D is unresolved. CDR1 is MGHRA, CDR2 YSYEKL, per germline. The V gene lost 0 bases and the J gene lost 4 bases, with 13 bases spanning the gap. The CDR3 has 15 amino acids. CDR3 sequence (DNA): TGCGCCAGCAGCCAAGACGTCTCTCGAACTTACGAGCAGTACTTC. This codes for CASSQDVSRTYEQYF.

This clone was detected only once. The V call is TRBV29-1, the J call TRBJ2-3, with TRBD2 identical over 8 bases. CDR1 is SQVTM and CDR2 is ANQGSEA in the germline V gene. CDR3 length: 14 residues. Trimming at V came to 4 bases and at J to 2 bases, leaving 5 bases not matched to a gene. In nucleotides, the CDR3 is TGCAGCGTTGGGCCAGCGGGAGCCACAGATACGCAGTATTTT. Translation: CSVGPAGATDTQYF.

This chain connects TRBV18 to TRBJ2-6; tentatively, D is TRBD2 (6 bases). The CDR3 covers 19 residues. CDR1 KGHSH and CDR2 LQKENI come from the germline V gene. The V end lost 2 bases, the J end lost 4 bases, and 21 bases lay between the germline ends. CDR3 protein: CASSPSWDSRLQGANVLTF. CDR3 sequence (DNA): TGTGCCAGCTCACCATCGTGGGACTCACGCCTCCAAGGGGCCAACGTCCTGACTTTC.

The V call is TRBV5-1, the J call TRBJ2-2; 9 positions match TRBD2. From germline, CDR1 is SGHRS and CDR2 YFSETQ. The CDR3 length is 15 residues. J lost 5 bases, V lost 1 base, and 3 bases had no gene match. CDR3 region: CASSLLAGKTGELFF. CDR3 in DNA: TGCGCCAGCAGCTTGCTAGCGGGAAAAACCGGGGAGCTGTTTTTT.

The chain links TRBV9 to TRBJ2-7; D is possibly TRBD1 (6 bases). Germline V lookup: CDR1 SGDLS, CDR2 YYNGEE. Trimming removed 4 bases at V and 2 bases at J, with 22 bases between. CDR3 length: 17 residues. CDR3 amino acids: CASSTQYTGNEAYEQYV. CDR3 nucleotides: TGTGCCAGCAGCACCCAATACACAGGGAACGAGGCCTACGAGCAGTACGTC.

J is TRBJ2-7 and V is TRBV2, with TRBD2 identical over 8 bases. V lost 5 bases and J lost 6; bases outside the gene matches: 6. CDR1 and CDR2 (germline): SNHLY, FYNNEI. This CDR3 contains 13 residues. DNA of the CDR3: TGTGCCAGCAGTAAGACTAGCGATACCGAGCAGTACGTC. It encodes CASSKTSDTEQYV.

The rearrangement uses TRBV18 and TRBJ1-5; the D gene is possibly TRBD1 (5 bases). The CDR3 totals 14 residues. With 10 bases removed from V and 7 bases from J, the gap between germline ends came to 20 bases. Germline V gene sequence: CDR1 KGHSH, CDR2 LQKENI. Here the CDR3 reads CATAAGGVGQPQHF. The CDR3 nucleotides are TGTGCCACCGCCGCCGGGGGGGTTGGCCAGCCCCAGCATTTT. Looking up the rest from reference TRBV18 and TRBJ1-5 gives the full variable domain: NAGVMQNPRHLVRRRGQEARLRCSPMKGHSHVYWYRQLPEEGLKFMVYLQKENIIDESGMPKERFSAEFPKEGPSILRIQQVVRGDSAAYFCATAAGGVGQPQHFGDGTRLSIL.

This chain connects TRBV27 to TRBJ2-2; maybe TRBD1 (6 bases). Germline loops: CDR1 MNHEY, CDR2 SMNVEV (reference sequence). V was clipped by 6 bases and J by 3 bases, with 20 bases between them. The CDR3 covers 17 residues. Written as DNA, the CDR3 is TGTGCCAGCAGCCTAGGTGGTGGGGGCGCCGACACCGGGGAGCTGTTTTTT. It codes for CASSLGGGGADTGELFF.

This clone was observed a single time. This sequence joins TRBV2 and TRBJ1-6, with 7 positions matching TRBD1. J lost 13 bases, V lost 3 bases, and 12 bases had no gene match. Germline-derived CDR1 and CDR2 are SNHLY and FYNNEI. The CDR3 covers 15 residues. The CDR3 loop is CASSDFATGTSPLHF. The CDR3 DNA reads TGTGCCAGCAGTGATTTCGCGACAGGGACATCCCCCCTCCACTTT.

This chain connects TRBV10-1 to TRBJ2-7, with 9 bases fitting TRBD2. V shed 6 bases, J shed 0 bases, and the junction held 3 bases outside the gene matches. Germline CDR1 is WNHNN and CDR2 is SYGVQD (reference sequence). The CDR3 loop spans 14 amino acids. The CDR3 loop reads CASRTTSGSYEQYF. The CDR3 DNA follows: TGCGCCAGCAGGACGACTAGCGGCTCCTACGAGCAGTACTTC.

This chain joins TRBV5-1 and TRBJ1-2, with D uncertain. CDR3 size: 17 residues. Germline lookup yields CDR1 SGHRS and CDR2 YFSETQ. The V end was cut by 2 bases, the J end by 6 bases, with 23 bases between. CDR3 nucleotides: TGCGCCAGCAGCTTAACTCCCAGGTTCGACCGACGTGATGGCTACACCTTC. It codes for CASSLTPRFDRRDGYTF. Based on the CDR3 plus reference TRBV5-1 and TRBJ1-2, the full variable domain is KAGVTQTPRYLIKTRGQQVTLSCSPISGHRSVSWYQQTPGQGLQFLFEYFSETQRNKGNFPGRFSGRQFSNSRSEMNVSTLELGDSALYLCASSLTPRFDRRDGYTFGSGTRLTVV.

The V gene is TRBV9, the J gene TRBJ1-1; 7 bases map to TRBD1. V lost 4 bases to trimming and J lost 0 bases; unmatched junction nucleotides: 6. Germline V gene sequence: CDR1 SGDLS, CDR2 YYNGEE. The CDR3 is 15 residues long. DNA for the CDR3: TGTGCCAGCAGCCCCGACAGGGTCATGAACACTGAAGCTTTCTTT. Encoded protein: CASSPDRVMNTEAFF.